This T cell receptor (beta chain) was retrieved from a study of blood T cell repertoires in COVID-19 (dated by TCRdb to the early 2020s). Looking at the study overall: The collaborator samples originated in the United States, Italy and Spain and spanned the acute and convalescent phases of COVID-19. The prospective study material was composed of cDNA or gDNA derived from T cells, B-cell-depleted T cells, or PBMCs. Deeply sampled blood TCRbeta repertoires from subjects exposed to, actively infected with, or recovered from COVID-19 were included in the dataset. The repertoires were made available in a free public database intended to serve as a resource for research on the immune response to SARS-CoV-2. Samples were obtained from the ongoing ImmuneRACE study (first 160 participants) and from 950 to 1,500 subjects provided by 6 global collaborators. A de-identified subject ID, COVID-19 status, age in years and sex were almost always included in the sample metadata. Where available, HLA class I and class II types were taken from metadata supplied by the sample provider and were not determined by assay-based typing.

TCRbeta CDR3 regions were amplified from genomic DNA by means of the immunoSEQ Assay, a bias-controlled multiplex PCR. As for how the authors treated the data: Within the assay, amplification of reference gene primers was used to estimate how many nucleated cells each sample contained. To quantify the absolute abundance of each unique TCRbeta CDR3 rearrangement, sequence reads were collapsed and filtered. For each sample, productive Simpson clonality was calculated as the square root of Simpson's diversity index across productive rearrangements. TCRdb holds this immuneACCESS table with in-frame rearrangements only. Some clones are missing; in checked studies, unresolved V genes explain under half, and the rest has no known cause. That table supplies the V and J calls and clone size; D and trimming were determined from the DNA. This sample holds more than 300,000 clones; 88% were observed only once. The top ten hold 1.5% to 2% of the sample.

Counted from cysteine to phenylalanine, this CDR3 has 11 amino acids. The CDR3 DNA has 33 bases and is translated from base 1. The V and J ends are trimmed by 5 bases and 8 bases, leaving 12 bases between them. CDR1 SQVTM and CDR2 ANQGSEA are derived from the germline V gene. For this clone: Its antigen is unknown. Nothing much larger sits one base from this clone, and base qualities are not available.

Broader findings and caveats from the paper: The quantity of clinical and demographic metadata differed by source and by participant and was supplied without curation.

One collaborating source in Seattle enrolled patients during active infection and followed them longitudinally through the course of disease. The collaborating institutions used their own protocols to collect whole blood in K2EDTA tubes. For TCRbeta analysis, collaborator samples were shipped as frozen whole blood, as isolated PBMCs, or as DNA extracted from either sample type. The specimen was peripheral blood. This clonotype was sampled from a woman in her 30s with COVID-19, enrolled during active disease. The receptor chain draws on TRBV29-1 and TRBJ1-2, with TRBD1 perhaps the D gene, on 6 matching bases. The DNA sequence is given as TGCAGCGTTAACAGGGCAGCGGGCTACACCTTC. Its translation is CSVNRAAGYTF.